The next 25 T cell receptor beta chains were all read from a single sample in a study of blood T cell repertoires in COVID-19. Here immunoSEQ multiplex PCR was the method, and the copy in TCRdb shows in-frame clones only, minus some. The data hold about 240,000 clones, with 86% observed a single time. Material: PBMCs or T cells enriched from blood (not recorded which). These receptors originate from a woman aged 40 to 55 with acute COVID-19.

The genes are TRBV5-1 and TRBJ2-2; 8 bases fit TRBD1. The CDR3 is 18 amino acids. Germline CDR1 reads SGHRS; CDR2 reads YFSETQ. Trimming at V came to 5 bases and at J to 3 bases, leaving 15 bases not matched to a gene. CDR3 amino acids: CASSTRPGTGLDTGELFF. CDR3 DNA: TGCGCCAGCAGTACACGCCCCGGGACAGGCTTGGACACCGGGGAGCTGTTTTTT.

This clone was detected only once. V is TRBV5-1 and J is TRBJ2-7; a weak D match, TRBD1 (5 bases). V gave up 1 base and J gave up 2 bases, with 19 bases separating them. The CDR3 is 17 residues long. Germline V lookup: CDR1 SGHRS, CDR2 YFSETQ. CDR3 sequence reads: CASSLFSETSGTYEQYF. CDR3 bases: TGCGCCAGCAGCTTGTTCAGCGAGACTTCAGGGACCTACGAGCAGTACTTC.

The count of this clone is one. The rearrangement uses TRBV11-3 and TRBJ2-7, with 14 bases fitting TRBD2. V trimming: 5 bases; J trimming: 4 bases; junction bases outside the gene matches: 10. CDR1 is SGHNT, CDR2 YENEEA, per germline. This CDR3 comprises 17 residues. The CDR3 coding sequence is TGTGCCAGCAGCAAGGGACTAGCGGGAGAGATCCTTTACGAGCAGTACTTC. Encoded protein: CASSKGLAGEILYEQYF. The full variable domain, completed using reference TRBV11-3 and TRBJ2-7, is EAGVVQSPRYKIIEKKQPVAFWCNPISGHNTLYWYLQNLGQGPELLIRYENEEAVDDSQLPKDRFSAERLKGVDSTLKIQPAELGDSAVYLCASSKGLAGEILYEQYFGPGTRLTVT.

This chain connects TRBV2 to TRBJ1-5, with D possibly being TRBD1 (6 bases). Germline V gene sequence: CDR1 SNHLY, CDR2 FYNNEI. CDR3 size: 15 residues. V was clipped by 8 bases and J by 2 bases, with 16 bases between them. The CDR3 coding sequence is TGTGCCAGCGGGCCGGGGGGCGCCGGCAATCAGCCCCAGCATTTT. The encoded protein is CASGPGGAGNQPQHF.

This chain uses TRBV15 with TRBJ2-3; D may be TRBD1 (6 bases). The CDR3 runs to 15 residues. Germline values: CDR1 LNHNV, CDR2 YYDKDF (reference sequence). V dropped 3 bases and J dropped 0 bases, with 10 bases sitting between them. The CDR3, as DNA: TGTGCCACCAGCAGGGGACAAACCAGCACAGATACGCAGTATTTT. Amino acids: CATSRGQTSTDTQYF.

The chain has TRBV7-2 and TRBJ2-7; possibly TRBD2 for D (5 bases). The CDR3 spans 15 residues. The V gene lost 1 base and the J gene lost 0 bases, with 10 bases spanning the gap. Looked up from germline, CDR1 is SGHTA and CDR2 is FQGNSA. In DNA form, the CDR3 reads TGTGCCAGCAGCTTAGTAGTAGGGAGCTCCTACGAGCAGTACTTC. Translation gives CASSLVVGSSYEQYF.

V usage is TRBV19 and J usage is TRBJ2-7; D is perhaps TRBD2 (5 bases). V lost 3 bases, J lost 0 bases, and 9 bases lay in between. In germline, CDR1 is LNHDA, CDR2 SQIVND (reference sequence). CDR3 size: 14 residues. The CDR3 sequence is CASSMTITSYEQYF. CDR3 nucleotide sequence: TGTGCCAGTAGTATGACTATTACCTCCTACGAGCAGTACTTC.

The rearrangement uses TRBV5-6 and TRBJ2-3, with D perhaps TRBD2 (6 bases). Germline V gives CDR1 SGHDT, CDR2 YYEEEE. The CDR3 totals 14 residues. V lost 2 bases and J 9 bases, leaving 16 bases between the germline ends. The CDR3 loop is CASSFPGDPITQYF. In nucleotides, the CDR3 is TGTGCCAGCAGCTTCCCGGGGGACCCTATAACGCAGTATTTT. Drawing the rest from reference TRBV5-6 and TRBJ2-3, the complete variable domain is DAGVTQSPTHLIKTRGQQVTLRCSPKSGHDTVSWYQQALGQGPQFIFQYYEEEERQRGNFPDRFSGHQFPNYSSELNVNALLLGDSALYLCASSFPGDPITQYFGPGTRLTVL.

The V call is TRBV4-2, the J call TRBJ2-7, with 11 bases matching TRBD2. This CDR3 is 18 amino acids long. The germline gives CDR1 LGHNA, CDR2 YNFKEQ. Unmatched junction bases numbered 11, after V lost 0 bases and J lost 4 bases. The CDR3 DNA sequence: TGTGCCAGCAGCCAAGATCCCTCAACTAGCGGGAGAGGGTACGAGCAGTACTTC. Its protein product is CASSQDPSTSGRGYEQYF.

This chain uses TRBV6-5 with TRBJ2-7, with 9 positions matching TRBD2. Germline trimming cut 5 bases from V and 12 bases from J; bases unmatched to any gene: 5. The CDR3 contains 11 residues. Germline-derived CDR1 and CDR2 are MNHEY and SVGAGI. The CDR3 sequence is CASSRSGSPYF. The CDR3 coding sequence is TGTGCCAGCAGTCGTAGCGGGAGTCCGTACTTC.

The chain uses TRBV7-3 and TRBJ2-1; D perhaps matches TRBD2 (5 bases). CDR1 SGHTA and CDR2 FQGTGA come from the germline V gene. The V end was cut by 6 bases, the J end by 10 bases, with 22 bases between. The CDR3 contains 15 residues. The CDR3 spells CASSPTSSSGGEQFF. CDR3 DNA sequence: TGTGCCAGCAGTCCGACTTCTTCAAGCGGCGGGGAGCAGTTCTTC.

This clone has only a few counts. This chain links TRBV27 with TRBJ2-1; 13 positions agree with TRBD2. CDR1 MNHEY and CDR2 SMNVEV come from the germline V gene (reference sequence). V lost 6 bases to trimming and J lost 7 bases; unmatched junction nucleotides: 6. This CDR3 contains 15 residues. The chain's CDR3 is CASRPGTSGMNEQFF. The DNA of the CDR3 is TGTGCCAGCAGGCCCGGGACTAGCGGGATGAATGAGCAGTTCTTC.

This clone was seen once. V is TRBV6-4 and J is TRBJ2-2; D unclear. CDR3 length: 13 residues. The germline gives CDR1 MRHNA, CDR2 SNTAGT. V dropped 8 bases and J dropped 0 bases, with 7 bases sitting between them. CDR3 sequence (DNA): TGTGCCAGCCGACTCTCGAACACCGGGGAGCTGTTTTTT. Its protein is CASRLSNTGELFF.

The chain employs TRBV29-1 and TRBJ2-6, with D hard to call. The CDR3 contains 14 residues. V lost 3 bases and J 0 bases, leaving 6 bases between the germline ends. CDR1 and CDR2 (germline): SQVTM, ANQGSEA. CDR3: CSVEASSGANVLTF. The DNA for the CDR3 is TGCAGCGTTGAGGCAAGCTCTGGGGCCAACGTCCTGACTTTC.

The J gene is TRBJ2-7, the V gene TRBV5-1; D remains unclear. CDR3 length: 13 residues. Germline lookup yields CDR1 SGHRS and CDR2 YFSETQ. V lost 7 bases, J lost 6 bases, and 17 bases lay in between. In DNA, the CDR3 is TGCGCCAGCGGAGCCGAACCTGGTTCCGAGCAGTACTTC. Translation gives CASGAEPGSEQYF.

The V call is TRBV21-1, the J call TRBJ2-1; the table calls TRBD2, which could not be checked here. TRBV21-1 is a recognized pseudogene. The CDR3 spans 14 residues. Here the CDR3 DNA reads TGTGCCAGCAGTCTTGGGGAGGACTGGGATGAGCAGTTCTTC. Translation: CASSLGEDWDEQFF.

V and J are TRBV11-2 and TRBJ2-1; 8 bases are a match to TRBD2. The CDR3 runs 11 residues. V shed 7 bases and J 15 bases; nucleotides not matched to a gene: 8. Per germline, CDR1 SGHAT and CDR2 FQNNGV. CDR3 coding DNA: TGTGCCAGCACCCCGGGACTAGGACGGTTCTTC. Protein sequence: CASTPGLGRFF.

V usage is TRBV30 and J usage is TRBJ2-7; 7 positions match TRBD1. The CDR3 consists of 15 residues. Trimming at V came to 3 bases and at J to 2 bases, leaving 10 bases not matched to a gene. Germline loops: CDR1 GTSNPN, CDR2 SVGIG (reference sequence). This chain's CDR3 is CAWRRPGQRTYEQYF. Written as DNA, the CDR3 is TGTGCCTGGAGGCGCCCGGGACAGAGAACCTACGAGCAGTACTTC.

The chain recombines TRBV25-1 with TRBJ1-5; 8 bases are shared with TRBD1. The trim removed 8 bases at V and 6 bases at J, leaving 3 bases unmatched. Germline assignment: CDR1 MGHDK and CDR2 SYGVNS. The CDR3 covers 12 residues. The CDR3: CASPGGLQPQHF. The CDR3 DNA follows: TGTGCCAGCCCAGGGGGCCTTCAGCCCCAGCATTTT.

The chain is built from TRBV10-3 and TRBJ2-7; 10 nucleotides align to TRBD2. Germline V gene data show CDR1 as ENHRY and CDR2 as SYGVKD. Trimming cost V 0 bases and J 3 bases; bases outside gene matches: 2. The CDR3 length is 15 residues. The CDR3 nucleotides are TGTGCCATCAGTGAGTCACTAGCGGGGATCTACGAGCAGTACTTC. It codes for CAISESLAGIYEQYF.

The rearrangement links TRBV5-5 to TRBJ1-6, with D perhaps TRBD1 (6 bases). This CDR3 has 17 residues. V was clipped by 2 bases and J by 2 bases, with 14 bases between them. Germline values: CDR1 SGHKS, CDR2 YYEKEE (reference sequence). The CDR3 loop reads CASSLELTGAYNSPLHF. CDR3 coding DNA: TGTGCCAGCAGCTTAGAACTGACAGGTGCCTATAATTCACCCCTCCACTTT.

The V gene is TRBV11-2, the J gene TRBJ2-7; 7 bases are a match to TRBD1. Germline V CDR1 and CDR2: SGHAT, FQNNGV. Losses at the gene ends were 5 bases for V and 6 bases for J; bases not matched to a gene: 7. The CDR3 runs to 13 residues. CDR3 protein: CASSKQGSLEQYF. CDR3 DNA: TGTGCCAGCAGCAAACAGGGGTCTCTCGAGCAGTACTTC.

On this clone: This specimen includes other DNA sequences encoding the same CDR3. V and J are TRBV7-2 and TRBJ2-7; D is unresolved. Germline values: CDR1 SGHTA, CDR2 FQGNSA. V was trimmed by 1 base and J by 4 bases, leaving 11 bases between them. This CDR3 has 14 residues. Here the CDR3 DNA reads TGTGCCAGCAGCTTAGATCTCAGGTCGTACGAGCAGTACTTC. It encodes CASSLDLRSYEQYF. The whole variable domain, remainder taken from reference TRBV7-2 and TRBJ2-7, is GAGVSQSPSNKVTEKGKDVELRCDPISGHTALYWYRQSLGQGLEFLIYFQGNSAPDKSGLPSDRFSAERTGGSVSTLTIQRTQQEDSAVYLCASSLDLRSYEQYFGPGTRLTVT.

This clone has a single count. The chain carries TRBV27 and TRBJ2-3, with D possibly matching TRBD1 (6 bases). The CDR3 runs 14 residues. In germline, CDR1 is MNHEY, CDR2 SMNVEV (reference sequence). With 3 bases removed from V and 4 bases from J, the gap between germline ends came to 11 bases. The chain's CDR3 is CASSLTGLSDTQYF. The CDR3 DNA reads TGTGCCAGCAGTTTGACAGGATTGTCAGATACGCAGTATTTT.

The chain employs TRBV27 and TRBJ1-2; TRBD1 might be the D (6 bases). V lost 5 bases and J lost 8, with 18 bases in between. This CDR3 contains 14 residues. Germline V gene sequence: CDR1 MNHEY, CDR2 SMNVEV (reference sequence). The CDR3 sequence: CASSGHYRAGGYTF. CDR3 coding DNA: TGTGCCAGCAGTGGGCACTACAGGGCGGGCGGCTACACCTTC.